This TCR beta chain was sequenced in a study of response to subunit inactivated influenza vaccine. TCRdb redid the calling of the RT-PCR reads with MiXCR, one entry per CDR3 protein. Among about 480,000 distinct CDR3 sequences listed, 10% to 15% were seen once. V lost 6 bases to trimming and J lost 1 base; unmatched junction nucleotides: 7. CDR3 length: 17 amino acids. Germline-derived CDR1 and CDR2 are SEHNR and FQNEAQ (reference sequence). This sequence was found in a man aged 45-65 years who received an inactivated influenza vaccine. The chain carries TRBV7-9 and TRBJ2-1, with 12 bases lining up with TRBD2. Sequencing used PBMCs from blood, obtained roughly 45 days after vaccination. CDR3 region: CASRAGTSGPSYNEQFF. CDR3 coding DNA: TGTGCCAGCAGGGCCGGGACTAGCGGGCCTTCCTACAATGAGCAGTTCTTC.